This T cell receptor beta chain was documented in a study of shared clonotypes between healthy human individuals. On this clone itself: Its specificity is not known.

The protocol was immunoSEQ multiplex PCR, while the TCRdb copy is restricted to in-frame clones and leaves out a portion. Counted here are roughly 2.1 million clones, about 93% occurring once; the ten biggest clones make up over 1.5%. In germline, CDR1 is SGHRS, CDR2 YFSETQ. There are 14 residues in the CDR3. The germline V and J ends were trimmed by 4 bases and 1 base, with 12 bases remaining between them. Broader study findings: Estimated richness values were generally larger in naive subsets than in memory subsets. Large sequencing depth failed to make sorted-subset sequencing complete, rarefaction showed.

CD45RO-negative cells were positively selected for CCR7, leaving out terminally differentiated effector memory CD45RA+ cells. The V gene is TRBV5-1, the J gene TRBJ2-7; D tentatively fits TRBD1 or TRBD2 (5 bases each). The source is a man younger than 35 in good health. Some clones in this sample may be carry-over from other donors' samples. Sequencing used naive CD8+ T cells from PBMCs. CDR3 nucleotides: TGCGCCAGCAGCACAGGACTGAGGTCCTACGAGCAGTACTTC. It translates to CASSTGLRSYEQYF.